The 27 T cell receptor beta chains reported below all come from one sample, sequenced in a study of T cells after yellow fever vaccination. TCRdb independently ran MiXCR on the 5' RACE reads; one entry per CDR3 protein. The sample yields 250,000 to 400,000 distinct CDR3 sequences, over 4% seen once. The input for sequencing was PBMCs, taken 5 days after the yellow fever booster vaccination. These receptors were collected from a man younger than 35 who received the YFV17D yellow fever vaccine.

The table lists this clonotype with many counts. The rearrangement uses TRBV7-2 and TRBJ2-5; D gene ambiguous. V lost 3 bases, J lost 4 bases, and 6 bases lay in between. Germline V lookup: CDR1 SGHTA, CDR2 FQGNSA. This CDR3 has 12 residues. DNA for the CDR3: TGTGCCAGCAGCTTTTCGCGAGAGACCCAGTACTTC. Encoded protein: CASSFSRETQYF.

This clonotype was counted between two and nine times. The chain has TRBV9 and TRBJ2-5; D possibly corresponds to TRBD2 (6 bases). Looked up from germline, CDR1 is SGDLS and CDR2 is YYNGEE. Trimming shortened V by 0 bases and J by 5 bases, and 14 bases separated the two germline ends. The CDR3 contains 15 residues. CDR3 sequence reads: CASSVDGGAIETQYF. The DNA of the CDR3 is TGTGCCAGCAGCGTAGACGGAGGGGCGATTGAGACCCAGTACTTC.

The table lists this clonotype with a few counts. This sequence joins TRBV2 and TRBJ2-7; D gene ambiguous. Trimming shortened V by 7 bases and J by 6 bases, and 19 bases separated the two germline ends. The CDR3 is 14 amino acids. Germline CDR1 SNHLY, CDR2 FYNNEI. CDR3 nucleotides: TGTGCCAGCACCCCCATGCGGCAATATGCCGAGCAGTACTTC. Translating it yields CASTPMRQYAEQYF.

This clonotype has at least ten counts. The genes are TRBV6-5 and TRBJ2-5, with TRBD1 matching over 8 bases. The CDR3 covers 14 residues. V lost 4 bases and J lost 4; bases outside the gene matches: 5. Germline loops: CDR1 MNHEY, CDR2 SVGAGI. The CDR3 DNA is TGTGCCAGCAGTTGGGACAGGAGGGGAGAGACCCAGTACTTC. The encoded protein is CASSWDRRGETQYF.

This clonotype appeared many times. The chain recombines TRBV12-3 or TRBV12-4 with TRBJ1-1, with D uncertain. This CDR3 has 10 amino acids. Trimming took off 3 bases at V and 9 bases at J, with 5 bases between the two ends. CDR3 coding DNA: TGTGCCAGCAGTTTGAGCAAAGCTTTCTTT. Translation: CASSLSKAFF.

This clonotype appeared a few times. V gene TRBV6-5 combines with J gene TRBJ2-3; TRBD2 is a possible D gene (6 bases). Germline values: CDR1 MNHEY, CDR2 SVGAGI. The CDR3 has 16 residues. V lost 4 bases, J lost 0 bases, and 14 bases lay in between. CDR3 DNA sequence: TGTGCCAGCAGTTTTTTTGGGGGGATTAGCACAGATACGCAGTATTTT. Protein sequence: CASSFFGGISTDTQYF.

The chain combines TRBV7-3 with TRBJ2-1; 10 bases fit TRBD2. CDR3 size: 16 residues. V gave up 5 bases and J gave up 0 bases; unmatched junction bases: 4. Germline assignment: CDR1 SGHTA and CDR2 FQGTGA. As DNA, the CDR3 is TGTGCCAGCAGCCCCGGACTAGCGGACTCCTACAATGAGCAGTTCTTC. Its protein is CASSPGLADSYNEQFF.

This chain connects TRBV10-3 to TRBJ2-1; D assignment may be TRBD1 or TRBD2 (5 bases each). Per the germline V gene, CDR1 is ENHRY and CDR2 is SYGVKD. The CDR3 is 13 amino acids. Trimming took off 8 bases at V and 5 bases at J, with 13 bases between the two ends. The CDR3 loop is CAIGGVRNNEQFF. Here the CDR3 DNA reads TGTGCCATCGGGGGTGTCCGGAACAATGAGCAGTTCTTC.

The chain is built from TRBV6-1 and TRBJ2-6; D remains unclear. The CDR3 has 15 residues. Germline CDR1 MNHNS, CDR2 SASEGT. The V gene lost 0 bases and the J gene lost 0 bases, with 3 bases spanning the gap. The CDR3 is CASSEAISGANVLTF. CDR3 in DNA: TGTGCCAGCAGTGAAGCTATCTCTGGGGCCAACGTCCTGACTTTC.

This clonotype showed up many times. The chain uses TRBV7-2 and TRBJ2-5; possible D gene TRBD1, 6 bases. CDR1 and CDR2 from the germline V gene are SGHTA and FQGNSA. The CDR3 length is 14 residues. Trimming took off 5 bases at V and 4 bases at J, with 14 bases between the two ends. As DNA, the CDR3 is TGTGCCAGCAGCCCGCGCCTGGGGGCAGAGACCCAGTACTTC. Protein: CASSPRLGAETQYF.

The rearrangement joins TRBV12-3 or TRBV12-4 to TRBJ1-2, with D possibly TRBD1 on 5 matching bases. The V and J ends lost 3 bases and 5 bases respectively, with 13 bases between them. This CDR3 spans 14 amino acids. The DNA for the CDR3 is TGTGCCAGCAGTTTGGGGGACCGGACATATGGCTACACCTTC. This codes for CASSLGDRTYGYTF.

CDR3 sequence (DNA): TGTGCCAGCAGCTTAGGACAGGGAGACTTCAACACCATATATTTT. Residues: CASSLGQGDFNTIYF. The chain joins TRBV7-2 to TRBJ1-3, with 7 bases identical to TRBD1. The CDR3 loop spans 15 amino acids. Germline lookup yields CDR1 SGHTA and CDR2 FQGNSA. V shed 1 base and J 7 bases; nucleotides not matched to a gene: 7.

This clonotype was observed a handful of times. The chain links TRBV4-1 to TRBJ1-5; TRBD1 matches at 12 bases. The CDR3 extends over 15 amino acids. CDR1 and CDR2 from the germline V gene are MGHRA and YSYEKL. Trimming removed 5 bases from V and 6 bases from J; junction bases left unmatched: 5. Here the CDR3 DNA reads TGCGCCAGCAGCTCGGGGACAGGGGGCATTCAGCCCCAGCATTTT. Amino acids: CASSSGTGGIQPQHF.

This clonotype was seen a few times. V gene TRBV6-5 combines with J gene TRBJ2-1, with no clear D. CDR3 length: 11 amino acids. The germline V and J ends were trimmed by 8 bases and 13 bases, with 15 bases remaining between them. Germline CDR1 is MNHEY and CDR2 is SVGAGI. The CDR3 is CASGPGEGQFF. The CDR3 region has the DNA TGTGCCAGCGGGCCCGGAGAAGGCCAGTTCTTC.

This clonotype was counted ten times or more. V usage is TRBV5-6 and J usage is TRBJ2-5; 9 bases fit TRBD2. The CDR3 sequence is 16 residues long. Germline values: CDR1 SGHDT, CDR2 YYEEEE. Trimming took 1 base from V and 0 from J; bases not matched to a gene: 4. CDR3 residues: CASSLSAGGYQETQYF. The CDR3, as DNA: TGTGCCAGCAGCTTGTCAGCGGGGGGCTACCAAGAGACCCAGTACTTC.

CDR3 loop: CSVEDHGGGWNEQFF. CDR3 coding DNA: TGCAGCGTTGAAGATCACGGCGGGGGGTGGAATGAGCAGTTCTTC. The chain is built from TRBV29-1 and TRBJ2-1, with 8 nucleotides matching TRBD2. CDR3 length: 15 amino acids. Unmatched junction bases numbered 8, after V lost 0 bases and J lost 7 bases. CDR1 is SQVTM, CDR2 ANQGSEA, per germline.

In its sample, this clonotype was seen a few times. The chain recombines TRBV10-3 with TRBJ2-7; D gene unclear. The CDR3 totals 14 residues. The germline V gene has CDR1 ENHRY and CDR2 SYGVKD. Trimming left V 5 bases short and J 3 bases short, with 14 bases between. This chain's CDR3 is CAISPDQRYYEQYF. The CDR3 DNA follows: TGTGCCATCAGTCCAGACCAGCGCTACTACGAGCAGTACTTC.

This clonotype appeared many times. The chain combines TRBV7-2 with TRBJ2-7; the D is unclear. The germline gives CDR1 SGHTA, CDR2 FQGNSA. V lost 8 bases to trimming and J lost 4 bases, with 9 bases between them. This CDR3 comprises 11 residues. The CDR3 reads CASSWAYEQYF. In DNA, the CDR3 is TGTGCCAGCTCATGGGCTTACGAGCAGTACTTC.

V usage is TRBV24-1 and J usage is TRBJ2-1; D is possibly TRBD2 (6 bases). CDR1 KGHDR and CDR2 SFDVKD come from the germline V gene. The CDR3 sequence is 14 residues long. Trimming took off 4 bases at V and 2 bases at J, with 8 bases between the two ends. CDR3 DNA sequence: TGTGCCACCAGTGAGCGGGGAGCCTACAATGAGCAGTTCTTC. Residues: CATSERGAYNEQFF.

This clonotype was counted only a few times. The rearrangement uses TRBV13 and TRBJ2-3; no clear D. V lost 5 bases and J lost 0, with 9 bases in between. CDR1 PRHDT and CDR2 FYEKMQ come from the germline V gene (reference sequence). There are 14 residues in the CDR3. The CDR3, as DNA: TGTGCCAGCAGCGCCCCCGAGAGCACAGATACGCAGTATTTT. This encodes CASSAPESTDTQYF.

This clonotype was seen a few times. This chain uses TRBV29-1 with TRBJ1-1; D not certain. Trimming cost V 4 bases and J 1 base, with 13 bases left between them. The CDR3 extends over 14 amino acids. The germline CDR1 and CDR2 sequences are SQVTM and ANQGSEA. CDR3 sequence reads: CSVGIHRGNTEAFF. The DNA of the CDR3 is TGCAGCGTTGGCATCCATCGGGGGAACACTGAAGCTTTCTTT.

Remarks on this clonotype: This sequence may be a read error, since a much larger clone differs from it by one base. In DNA, the CDR3 is TGCTGTGCTAGAGGTCAGGGAGCCGATGAGCAGTTCTTC. Protein: CCARGQGADEQFF. The chain is built from TRBV20-1 and TRBJ2-1; D possibly matches TRBD1 or TRBD2 (5 bases each). The V gene's germline CDR1 is DFQATT and CDR2 SNEGSKA (reference sequence). CDR3 length equals 13 residues.

The V call is TRBV27, the J call TRBJ1-6, with 7 bases identical to TRBD1. This CDR3 has 13 amino acids. J gave up 10 bases and V 4 bases, and 4 bases lay outside the gene matches. Germline CDR1 and CDR2: MNHEY and SMNVEV (reference sequence). The CDR3 region has the DNA TGTGCCAGCAGTTGGCGGACAGGATCACCCCTCCACTTT. This sequence encodes CASSWRTGSPLHF.

This clonotype was seen more than once but under ten times. The gene calls are TRBV29-1 and TRBJ2-7; D is possibly TRBD2 (6 bases). V gave up 4 bases and J gave up 2 bases, with 9 bases separating them. The CDR3 is made up of 12 amino acids. From germline, CDR1 is SQVTM and CDR2 ANQGSEA. CDR3 protein: CSVGDFAYEQYF. The CDR3 DNA follows: TGCAGCGTTGGGGACTTCGCCTACGAGCAGTACTTC.

The V and J genes are TRBV25-1 and TRBJ2-1; TRBD2 aligns across 10 bases. Germline V CDR1 and CDR2: MGHDK, SYGVNS. V shed 5 bases and J 6 bases; nucleotides not matched to a gene: 10. CDR3 length: 16 amino acids. CDR3 nucleotides: TGTGCCAGCAGTTCCCCCAGCGGGGGGGCCGGCAATGAGCAGTTCTTC. As protein: CASSSPSGGAGNEQFF. The entire variable domain, with the rest obtained from reference TRBV25-1 and TRBJ2-1, is as follows: EADIYQTPRYLVIGTGKKITLECSQTMGHDKMYWYQQDPGMELHLIHYSYGVNSTEKGDLSSESTVSRIRTEHFPLTLESARPSHTSQYLCASSSPSGGAGNEQFFGPGTRLTVL.

The V and J genes are TRBV12-3 or TRBV12-4 and TRBJ2-5, with D possibly TRBD2 on 5 matching bases. V lost 8 bases to trimming and J lost 2 bases, with 12 bases between them. The CDR3 spans 13 residues. CDR3 loop: CASLLSDQETQYF. In DNA form, the CDR3 reads TGTGCCAGCCTACTTAGCGATCAAGAGACCCAGTACTTC.

This clonotype was seen only a few times. This chain links TRBV27 with TRBJ1-5, with D tentatively TRBD1 (5 bases). V was cut by 3 bases and J by 3 bases, with 12 bases left in between. CDR3 length: 15 residues. CDR1 is MNHEY, CDR2 SMNVEV, per germline (reference sequence). CDR3 protein: CASSLGRENNQPQHF. The DNA of the CDR3 is TGTGCCAGCAGTTTGGGCAGGGAAAACAATCAGCCCCAGCATTTT.